This T cell receptor (beta chain) was profiled in a study of cytomegalovirus exposure and HLA in healthy donors. Study observations and caveats: A few CMV-associated chains were confirmed in vitro to be specific for CMV antigens. Available immune exposure information covered CMV serostatus only. Rarity marked most TCR sequences, yet some public TCRs occurred in many donors. Sequencing depth across donors, presence/absence analyses assumed, was roughly uniform.

CDR1 and CDR2 (germline): GTSNPN, SVGIG (reference sequence). The ends lost 3 bases at V and 4 bases at J; junction bases unmatched: 9. This CDR3 is 15 amino acids long. Of note for this clone: Its target is unknown.

Primers included in the PCR were 60 Vbeta and 13 Jbeta primers. Measured with immunoSEQ multiplex PCR; TCRdb has only the in-frame clones, and not every one. The sample holds around 150,000 clones, about 83% seen once. The TCR sequence derives from a woman aged 25-40 years in good health and CMV-seronegative. This chain joins TRBV30 and TRBJ2-1; 7 bases fit TRBD1. Sequencing was performed on PBMCs. CDR3 DNA: TGTGCCTGGAGAAGACGAGGGGGCCAATACAATGAGCAGTTCTTC. It codes for CAWRRRGGQYNEQFF.